The rows below give T cell receptor beta chains drawn from one sample of a study of blood T cell repertoires in COVID-19. Method: immunoSEQ multiplex PCR; TCRdb's copy keeps in-frame clones and lacks some. This table has about 210,000 clones, approximately 86% appearing once. Sequences were obtained from PBMCs or T cells enriched from blood (not recorded which). Receptor source: a middle-aged woman in a cohort exposed to, infected with or recovered from COVID-19 (not recorded which). CDR3s include the opening cysteine and the closing phenylalanine or tryptophan. Each record gives: V gene, clone size, J gene, D gene, CDR3 protein, CDR3 DNA. The D gene is left open where the match is weak. Where a row states a size, it is once, few, many or the class of an expanded clone; other rows omit it.

TRBV5-4	few	TRBJ1-6	NA	CASSSDRNSPLHF	TGTGCCAGCAGCTCTGACAGAAATTCACCCCTCCACTTT
TRBV28	NA	TRBJ2-7	NA	CASIRTDSYEQYF	TGTGCCAGCATAAGGACAGACTCCTACGAGCAGTACTTC
TRBV7-8	once	TRBJ2-4	TRBD1	CASSARARDRGDENIQYF	TGTGCCAGCAGCGCCCGCGCCCGGGACAGGGGGGACGAAAACATTCAGTACTTC
TRBV5-1	NA	TRBJ2-5	NA	CASSLEGRGQETQYF	TGCGCCAGCAGCTTGGAGGGCAGGGGACAAGAGACCCAGTACTTC
TRBV6-5	NA	TRBJ1-2	TRBD1	CASSYSSQGVNGYTF	TGTGCCAGCAGTTACTCGAGCCAGGGGGTGAATGGCTACACCTTC
TRBV9	NA	TRBJ2-2	TRBD2	CASSVRGRAGTGELFF	TGTGCCAGCAGCGTAAGAGGGAGGGCCGGGACCGGGGAGCTGTTTTTT
TRBV27	NA	TRBJ1-2	NA	CASSLSRGNYGYTF	TGTGCCAGCAGTCTCAGTAGGGGTAACTATGGCTACACCTTC
TRBV23-1	NA	TRBJ2-4	NA	CASGERLAKNIQYF	TGCGCCAGCGGAGAGAGACTAGCCAAAAACATTCAGTACTTC
TRBV15	NA	TRBJ1-3	NA	CATSRVRVGAGNTIYF	TGTGCCACCAGCAGAGTCCGCGTGGGAGCGGGAAACACCATATATTTT
TRBV5-1	NA	TRBJ2-2	NA	CASSLSAGELFF	TGCGCCAGCAGCTTGTCGGCCGGGGAGCTGTTTTTT
TRBV27	few	TRBJ2-7	TRBD2	CASSDLAGGPYEQYF	TGTGCCAGCAGCGATCTAGCGGGGGGACCGTACGAGCAGTACTTC
TRBV29-1	NA	TRBJ2-5	TRBD2	CSVEGLAGVRETQYF	TGCAGCGTTGAAGGACTAGCGGGGGTAAGGGAGACCCAGTACTTC
TRBV6-5	NA	TRBJ2-5	NA	CASRTLRGGETQYF	TGTGCCAGCAGGACGCTCAGGGGAGGGGAGACCCAGTACTTC
TRBV5-1	once	TRBJ1-1	NA	CASSLQNTEAFF	TGCGCCAGCAGCTTGCAGAACACTGAAGCTTTCTTT
TRBV6-5	NA	TRBJ1-2	TRBD1	CASSTGGNYGYTF	TGTGCCAGCAGCACAGGGGGGAACTATGGCTACACCTTC
TRBV7-8	NA	TRBJ1-2	NA	CASSFDRNYGYTF	TGTGCCAGCAGTTTTGACAGAAACTATGGCTACACCTTC
TRBV6-6	once	TRBJ2-1	NA	CASSRFSGVSSYNEQFF	TGTGCCAGCAGTCGTTTTTCAGGGGTCAGCTCCTACAATGAGCAGTTCTTC
TRBV7-6	NA	TRBJ2-2	TRBD1	CASSSTTGLHTGELFF	TGTGCCAGCAGCTCTACGACAGGGCTCCACACCGGGGAGCTGTTTTTT